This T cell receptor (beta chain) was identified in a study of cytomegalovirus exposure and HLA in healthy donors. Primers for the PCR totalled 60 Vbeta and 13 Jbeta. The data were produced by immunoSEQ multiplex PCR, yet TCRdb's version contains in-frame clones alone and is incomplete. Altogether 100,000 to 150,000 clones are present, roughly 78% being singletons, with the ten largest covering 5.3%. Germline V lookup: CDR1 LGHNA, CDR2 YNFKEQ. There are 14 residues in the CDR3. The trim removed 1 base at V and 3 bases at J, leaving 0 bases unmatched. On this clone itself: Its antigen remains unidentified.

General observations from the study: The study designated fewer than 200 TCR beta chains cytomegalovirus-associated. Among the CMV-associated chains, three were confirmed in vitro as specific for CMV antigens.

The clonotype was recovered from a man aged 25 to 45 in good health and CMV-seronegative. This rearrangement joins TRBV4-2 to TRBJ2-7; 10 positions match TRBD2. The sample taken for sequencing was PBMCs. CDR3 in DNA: TGTGCCAGCAGCCAAGGGACTAGCGGCTACGAGCAGTACTTC. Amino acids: CASSQGTSGYEQYF.